The clone carrying this TCR beta chain was counted ten times or more. Its antigen is currently unknown. TCRdb independently ran MiXCR on the PCR reads; one entry per CDR3 protein. Among 85,000 to 90,000 distinct CDR3 sequences listed, roughly 20% were seen once. The data stem from a study of molecular identifiers for immune sequencing clone quantification. Study-wide results and limits: Under 1% of molecules in naive cells, but over 98% of effector molecules, belonged to clones above 20 RNA copies. Spiked TCR RNA from one Jurkat cell reportedly showed up when mixed among some 1 million naive cells.

Germline trimming cut 4 bases from V and 2 bases from J; bases unmatched to any gene: 2. Per the germline V gene, CDR1 is DFQATT and CDR2 is SNEGSKA (reference sequence). The CDR3 totals 12 residues. The sequenced sample was naive CD8+ T cells from blood, with Jurkat cell RNA spiked in. Regarding subset: FACS-sorted CD8+CD4-CCR7+CD45RA+ naive T cells. The origin of this receptor is a human donor in good health. Some libraries in this study had Jurkat cell RNA spiked in. V usage is TRBV20-1 and J usage is TRBJ2-7; 7 nucleotides match TRBD1. In nucleotides, the CDR3 is TGCAGTGCTACGGACAGGACCTACGAGCAGTACTTC. Amino acids: CSATDRTYEQYF.